This entry lists 30 T cell receptor beta chains sequenced from one sample in a study of T-cell memory formation after mild COVID-19. A single record per CDR3 protein comes from TCRdb applying MiXCR to the 5' RACE reads. There are about 360,000 distinct CDR3 sequences in the sample; around an eighth occur only once, and around a fifth lies in the top ten. Sequenced sample: PBMCs or a T cell subset sorted from them (not recorded which). The receptors were sampled from a man between 18 and 29 years old who had mild COVID-19 (a few samples of this study predate the infection). Cell type and time point are not known.

Points on this clonotype: A much larger clone lies one base from this, so it may be a read error. The gene calls are TRBV5-1 and TRBJ2-2, with D perhaps TRBD1 (6 bases). The CDR3 extends over 12 amino acids. Germline assignment: CDR1 SGHRS and CDR2 YFSETQ. CDR3 sequence (DNA): TGCGACAGCAGCTTCAGGGGCGTGGAGCTGTTTTTT. Protein sequence: CDSSFRGVELFF.

This clonotype was seen a few times. The CDR3 reads CSAAQDGNYGYTF. The CDR3 bases are TGCAGTGCGGCCCAAGACGGAAACTATGGCTACACCTTC. The V call is TRBV20-1, the J call TRBJ1-2, with D hard to call. V shed 6 bases and J shed 2 bases, with 13 bases lying between them. The CDR3 has 13 residues. Germline lookup yields CDR1 DFQATT and CDR2 SNEGSKA (reference sequence).

This clonotype was detected only a few times. CDR3 sequence reads: CASSRDRFYNEQFF. CDR3 DNA: TGTGCCAGCTCGCGGGACAGGTTCTACAATGAGCAGTTCTTC. V and J are TRBV18 and TRBJ2-1; 8 nucleotides line up with TRBD1. The V gene end was trimmed by 6 bases and the J gene end by 3 bases; junction bases not matched to a gene: 4. This CDR3 comprises 14 residues. CDR1 and CDR2 from the germline V gene are KGHSH and LQKENI.

V is TRBV29-1 and J is TRBJ1-1; D perhaps matches TRBD1 (5 bases). This CDR3 spans 14 amino acids. The ends were cut back, 2 bases at V and 0 bases at J, with 10 bases in the middle. From germline, CDR1 is SQVTM and CDR2 ANQGSEA. CDR3 sequence reads: CSVELGVMNTEAFF. The DNA for the CDR3 is TGCAGCGTTGAACTAGGGGTAATGAACACTGAAGCTTTCTTT.

The chain uses TRBV7-8 and TRBJ2-1; TRBD2 might be the D (7 bases). Germline values: CDR1 SGHVS, CDR2 FQNEAQ. The germline V and J ends were trimmed by 5 bases and 5 bases, with 16 bases remaining between them. The CDR3 runs to 15 residues. The CDR3 DNA reads as TGTGCCAGCAGCCAGAGGGGGGGGCCGAACAATGAGCAGTTCTTC. Amino acid sequence: CASSQRGGPNNEQFF. The variable domain in full, completed from reference TRBV7-8 and TRBJ2-1, reads GAGVSQSPRYKVAKRGQDVALRCDPISGHVSLFWYQQALGQGPEFLTYFQNEAQLDKSGLPSDRFFAERPEGSVSTLKIQRTQQEDSAVYLCASSQRGGPNNEQFFGPGTRLTVL.

Only a few counts were recorded for this clonotype. The CDR3 region is CSVPKKVGAEEQYF. CDR3 sequence (DNA): TGCAGCGTCCCCAAAAAGGTCGGGGCGGAGGAGCAGTACTTC. The chain has TRBV29-1 and TRBJ2-7; D may correspond to TRBD1 or TRBD2 (5 bases each). Germline CDR1 SQVTM, CDR2 ANQGSEA. With 6 bases removed from V and 7 bases from J, the gap between germline ends came to 22 bases. The CDR3 length is 14 residues.

This clonotype was seen repeatedly, ten times or more. The rearrangement uses TRBV3-1 and TRBJ2-7, with D possibly being TRBD1 or TRBD2 (5 bases each). This CDR3 spans 13 amino acids. Trimming left V 2 bases short and J 8 bases short, with 13 bases between. The germline V gene has CDR1 LGHDT and CDR2 YNNKEL (reference sequence). The CDR3 DNA reads as TGTGCCAGCAGCCAATTCCTGGGGGTTCAGCAGTACTTC. Amino acid sequence: CASSQFLGVQQYF.

In this sample, this clonotype turned up a few times. V gene TRBV15 combines with J gene TRBJ2-7; D gene uncertain. This CDR3 is 13 amino acids long. The V gene lost 0 bases and the J gene lost 9 bases, with 12 bases spanning the gap. Germline CDR1 reads LNHNV; CDR2 reads YYDKDF (reference sequence). CDR3 nucleotides: TGTGCCACCAGCAGAGATCCATCCGATGGGCAGTACTTC. This encodes CATSRDPSDGQYF.

The gene calls are TRBV4-3 and TRBJ2-3; TRBD2 aligns across 7 bases. CDR1 is LGHNA, CDR2 YSLEER, per germline. This CDR3 spans 15 amino acids. Germline trimming cut 0 bases from V and 4 bases from J; bases unmatched to any gene: 4. CDR3 sequence: CASSQDRLAADTQYF. The CDR3 coding sequence is TGCGCCAGCAGCCAAGACCGCCTAGCGGCAGATACGCAGTATTTT.

This clonotype has ten or more counts. This chain joins TRBV7-7 and TRBJ2-5, with 11 bases that match TRBD2. V lost 8 bases and J lost 4; bases outside the gene matches: 9. The CDR3 covers 15 residues. Germline-derived CDR1 and CDR2 are SSHAT and FNYEAQ (reference sequence). The CDR3 is CASGPSGGPGETQYF. CDR3 nucleotide sequence: TGTGCCAGCGGGCCTAGCGGGGGGCCCGGAGAGACCCAGTACTTC.

This chain connects TRBV6-2 or TRBV6-3 to TRBJ2-7, with a tentative D call TRBD1 (6 bases). This CDR3 region has 14 residues. The V gene lost 1 base and the J gene lost 5 bases, with 12 bases spanning the gap. The germline V gene encodes CDR1 MNHEY and CDR2 SVGEGT. Here the CDR3 reads CASSYWRQVHEQYF. CDR3 DNA sequence: TGTGCCAGCAGTTACTGGCGACAGGTCCACGAGCAGTACTTC.

This clonotype was picked up many times. The chain joins TRBV5-1 to TRBJ1-6; perhaps TRBD1 as D (5 bases). Trimming removed 1 base from V and 5 bases from J, with 7 bases in between. CDR3 size: 14 residues. Germline CDR1 SGHRS, CDR2 YFSETQ. In DNA form, the CDR3 reads TGCGCCAGCAGCTTGCAGGGCCATAATTCACCCCTCCACTTT. It translates to CASSLQGHNSPLHF.

With regard to this clonotype: A junction boundary mismatches the germline segment, possibly from a read error. The chain joins TRBV11-1 to TRBJ2-7, with TRBD1 matching over 11 bases. Germline CDR1 is SGHAT and CDR2 is FQDESV (reference sequence). This CDR3 is 19 amino acids long. CDR3 in amino acids: CAGSLAEDRGLTGAYEQYF. CDR3 bases: TGTGCCGGCAGCTTAGCGGAGGACAGGGGGCTAACCGGCGCCTACGAGCAGTACTTC.

In its sample, this clonotype was seen a few times. This rearrangement joins TRBV6-6 to TRBJ1-1; 12 bases line up with TRBD1. Per the germline V gene, CDR1 is MNHNY and CDR2 is SVGAGI (reference sequence). V lost 4 bases and J lost 10; bases outside the gene matches: 10. This CDR3 region has 15 residues. The CDR3: CASSSPGQGAPRAFF. For the CDR3, the DNA is TGTGCCAGCAGTTCACCGGGACAGGGGGCGCCTAGAGCTTTCTTT.

The chain recombines TRBV4-2 with TRBJ2-3; D remains unclear. Germline V CDR1 and CDR2: LGHNA, YNFKEQ. The CDR3 contains 13 residues. Trimming removed 3 bases from V and 2 bases from J, with 6 bases in between. The CDR3: CASSHRYTDTQYF. The CDR3 DNA reads as TGTGCCAGCAGCCACAGATACACAGATACGCAGTATTTT.

This chain links TRBV12-3 or TRBV12-4 with TRBJ1-1, with D possibly being TRBD1 (6 bases). The V gene lost 4 bases and the J gene lost 3 bases, with 12 bases spanning the gap. CDR3 size: 14 residues. This CDR3 reads CASSYGGAYTEAFF. CDR3 bases: TGTGCCAGCAGTTACGGGGGGGCGTACACTGAAGCTTTCTTT.

The chain links TRBV28 to TRBJ1-5; D call uncertain. Trimming cost V 2 bases and J 5 bases, with 10 bases left between them. Germline CDR1 reads MDHEN; CDR2 reads SYDVKM. This CDR3 has 14 amino acids. DNA for the CDR3: TGTGCCAGCAGTTTAGTCGGGCCCGATCAGCCCCAGCATTTT. This gives the protein CASSLVGPDQPQHF.

This chain uses TRBV9 with TRBJ2-7; D remains unclear. From germline, CDR1 is SGDLS and CDR2 YYNGEE. The V gene lost 0 bases and the J gene lost 7 bases, with 14 bases spanning the gap. This CDR3 comprises 14 residues. The CDR3 loop reads CASSVGRALGEQYF. The CDR3 DNA sequence: TGTGCCAGCAGCGTAGGACGGGCCCTGGGGGAGCAGTACTTC. Based on the CDR3 plus reference TRBV9 and TRBJ2-7, the full variable domain is DSGVTQTPKHLITATGQRVTLRCSPRSGDLSVYWYQQSLDQGLQFLIQYYNGEERAKGNILERFSAQQFPDLHSELNLSSLELGDSALYFCASSVGRALGEQYFGPGTRLTVT.

There are a few counts of this clonotype. The chain uses TRBV7-2 and TRBJ2-2; a possible D gene is TRBD1 (6 bases). Germline V gene lookup returns CDR1 SGHTA and CDR2 FQGNSA. Trimming cost V 2 bases and J 6 bases, with 10 bases left between them. This CDR3 has 14 amino acids. CDR3 DNA: TGTGCCAGCAGCTTAAACAGGGAATCCGGGGAGCTGTTTTTT. Residues: CASSLNRESGELFF.

This clonotype was seen a single time. This chain uses TRBV10-3 with TRBJ2-5, with D maybe TRBD2 (6 bases). V gave up 6 bases and J gave up 4 bases, with 12 bases separating them. Looked up from germline, CDR1 is ENHRY and CDR2 is SYGVKD. The CDR3 has 13 amino acids. The chain's CDR3 is CAIRPGSRETQYF. CDR3 DNA: TGTGCCATCAGACCCGGGAGCCGAGAGACCCAGTACTTC.

There are a few counts of this clonotype. The chain links TRBV4-2 to TRBJ2-2; TRBD2 agrees at 12 bases. V shed 5 bases, J shed 3 bases, and the junction held 16 bases outside the gene matches. The CDR3 extends over 20 amino acids. From germline, CDR1 is LGHNA and CDR2 YNFKEQ. CDR3 sequence reads: CASSSLWGLAGGVDTGELFF. Here the CDR3 DNA reads TGTGCCAGCAGCTCCCTATGGGGGCTAGCGGGGGGGGTCGACACCGGGGAGCTGTTTTTT.

The chain couples TRBV5-1 to TRBJ1-1; a possible D gene is TRBD1 (5 bases). The CDR3 length is 14 residues. V lost 2 bases to trimming and J lost 4 bases, with 12 bases between them. Looked up from germline, CDR1 is SGHRS and CDR2 is YFSETQ. The CDR3 DNA reads as TGCGCCAGCAGCTTCCAGGGCTACGGCACTGAAGCTTTCTTT. Residues: CASSFQGYGTEAFF.

This clonotype was picked up a small number of times. The chain recombines TRBV6-6 with TRBJ1-1; D ambiguous. Germline CDR1 reads MNHNY; CDR2 reads SVGAGI (reference sequence). Between the trimmed V and J ends, which lost 3 bases and 1 base, there was a span of 15 bases. CDR3 length equals 16 residues. The CDR3, as DNA: TGTGCCAGCAGTTATTTTTCCGGCCGAGAGAACACTGAAGCTTTCTTT. Its translation: CASSYFSGRENTEAFF.

In this sample, this clonotype turned up many times. V is TRBV2 and J is TRBJ1-5; TRBD1 matches 9 bases. J was trimmed by 1 base and V by 6 bases; bases with no gene match: 4. Germline CDR1 SNHLY, CDR2 FYNNEI. The CDR3 is 15 amino acids. CDR3 region: CASSPGTGSNQPQHF. The CDR3 coding sequence is TGTGCCAGCAGCCCCGGGACAGGGAGCAATCAGCCCCAGCATTTT.

The chain combines TRBV4-1 with TRBJ1-6, with D tentatively TRBD1 (6 bases). The CDR3 extends over 15 amino acids. Germline CDR1 and CDR2: MGHRA and YSYEKL. The germline V and J ends were trimmed by 3 bases and 8 bases, with 14 bases remaining between them. In DNA form, the CDR3 reads TGCGCCAGCAGCCAGTTTGGGGGCCTACATTCACCCCTCCACTTT. Translated, it gives CASSQFGGLHSPLHF.

CDR3 region: CASSQRDSYEQYF. CDR3 nucleotide sequence: TGTGCCAGCAGCCAAAGAGACAGCTACGAGCAGTACTTC. The chain is built from TRBV3-1 and TRBJ2-7; D might be TRBD1 (5 bases). The ends were cut back, 2 bases at V and 3 bases at J, with 8 bases in the middle. The CDR3 covers 13 residues. Looked up from germline, CDR1 is LGHDT and CDR2 is YNNKEL (reference sequence).

The rearrangement links TRBV2 to TRBJ1-6; D is undetermined. Germline V gene data show CDR1 as SNHLY and CDR2 as FYNNEI. The CDR3 length is 15 residues. Trimming pared 0 bases from V and 7 bases from J, leaving 10 bases between. CDR3 DNA: TGTGCCAGCAGTGAAGCGCAGGACCCAAATTCACCCCTCCACTTT. Amino acids: CASSEAQDPNSPLHF.

The chain uses TRBV5-1 and TRBJ2-1, with D possibly being TRBD1 or TRBD2 (5 bases each). Trimming shortened V by 4 bases and J by 1 base, and 12 bases separated the two germline ends. This CDR3 region has 15 residues. CDR1 is SGHRS, CDR2 YFSETQ, per germline. CDR3 sequence reads: CASSEGPKSYNEQFF. In DNA form, the CDR3 reads TGCGCCAGCAGCGAGGGGCCAAAATCCTACAATGAGCAGTTCTTC.

This clonotype was detected only a few times. The rearrangement links TRBV20-1 to TRBJ2-1; D is unclear. V lost 4 bases and J 6 bases, leaving 10 bases between the germline ends. Germline V gives CDR1 DFQATT, CDR2 SNEGSKA (reference sequence). This CDR3 region has 12 residues. In DNA, the CDR3 is TGCAGTGCTACCCACCGCGGCAATGAGCAGTTCTTC. Translation: CSATHRGNEQFF.

The chain couples TRBV30 to TRBJ2-5, with 9 bases fitting TRBD2. CDR1 is GTSNPN, CDR2 SVGIG, per germline (reference sequence). V gave up 5 bases and J gave up 5 bases; unmatched junction bases: 6. The CDR3 totals 13 residues. Here the CDR3 reads CAWGGLAKETQYF. As DNA, the CDR3 is TGTGCCTGGGGGGGACTAGCAAAGGAGACCCAGTACTTC.